This T cell receptor (beta chain) was obtained from a study of T cell repertoires in cytomegalovirus infection. The wider study: Signatures in public TCR beta sequences pointed to both CMV infection and matching HLA type. Points from the study as a whole: Of the TCR beta families, the public ones yielded a cumulative frequency that identified carriers of CMV plus the relevant HLA. The ex vivo response showed dominance by HLA-C-restricted CMV-specific TCR beta clonotypes.

One entry per CDR3 protein results from TCRdb running MiXCR on the reads. The table records about 740,000 distinct CDR3 sequences, 35% of them present only once. Trimming removed 2 bases at V and 0 bases at J, with 10 bases between. Germline V lookup: CDR1 SGHVS, CDR2 FQNEAQ. The CDR3 length is 16 residues. This clonotype occurred many times. The antigen is undetermined. This chain uses TRBV7-8 with TRBJ2-2, with a possible D match to TRBD2 (5 bases). Sequencing was carried out using PBMCs. This clonotype originated in a human donor in good health (CMV status not recorded). Some clones in this sample may be carry-over from other donors' samples. CDR3 DNA: TGTGCCAGCAGCTTACTAGTGGGAGCGAACACCGGGGAGCTGTTTTTT. Encoded protein: CASSLLVGANTGELFF.